Following are 14 T cell receptor beta chains from one sample sequenced in a study of T cell responses to AZD1222 COVID-19 vaccine. Sequencing was performed with immunoSEQ multiplex PCR; in TCRdb, only in-frame clones are kept and a portion is missing. The data hold tens of thousands of clones, with about 85% observed a single time. Sample: peripheral blood, taken on day 0 of AZD1222 vaccination. These receptors all stem from an adult in good health.

The chain couples TRBV18 to TRBJ2-3; 8 nucleotides agree with TRBD1. The CDR3 has 16 residues. Germline CDR1 reads KGHSH; CDR2 reads LQKENI. Trimming removed 3 bases from V and 1 base from J; junction bases left unmatched: 6. The CDR3 spells CASSPVPGQGTDTQYF. The CDR3 coding sequence is TGTGCCAGCTCACCCGTACCGGGACAGGGCACAGATACGCAGTATTTT.

V usage is TRBV7-2 and J usage is TRBJ2-1, with D tentatively TRBD2 (5 bases). Trimming cost V 5 bases and J 1 base, with 15 bases left between them. The CDR3 runs to 16 residues. Germline CDR1 is SGHTA and CDR2 is FQGNSA. The CDR3 coding sequence is TGTGCCAGCAGCCCACGGACGGGATCTTCCTACAATGAGCAGTTCTTC. As protein: CASSPRTGSSYNEQFF.

The chain links TRBV6-5 to TRBJ1-5; D remains ambiguous. Trimming removed 0 bases at V and 9 bases at J, with 15 bases between. The CDR3 runs to 15 residues. Germline assignment: CDR1 MNHEY and CDR2 SVGAGI. This CDR3 reads CASSYSRGVWAPQHF. The CDR3 DNA follows: TGTGCCAGCAGTTACTCACGTGGGGTATGGGCGCCCCAGCATTTT.

The J gene is TRBJ2-2, the V gene TRBV6-5; D is possibly TRBD1 (5 bases). Germline V lookup: CDR1 MNHEY, CDR2 SVGAGI. This CDR3 is built from 15 residues. Deletions cut 5 bases from V and 0 bases from J, with 10 bases between. The CDR3 coding sequence is TGTGCCAGCAGTCGACAGACACCGAACACCGGGGAGCTGTTTTTT. This codes for CASSRQTPNTGELFF.

J is TRBJ2-7 and V is TRBV4-2; 8 bases are a match to TRBD1. This CDR3 has 15 residues. Germline trimming cut 8 bases from V and 2 bases from J; bases unmatched to any gene: 11. CDR1 and CDR2 (germline): LGHNA, YNFKEQ. CDR3 coding DNA: TGTGCCAGCCGACGGGACAGGACGGGTGCCTACGAGCAGTACTTC. The encoded protein is CASRRDRTGAYEQYF.

CDR3 nucleotide sequence: TGTGCCAGCAGCCCGGGCCCTGCAGGGGCACCCCTCCACTTT. Translated, it gives CASSPGPAGAPLHF. V and J are TRBV7-9 and TRBJ1-6; weak D call: TRBD1 (6 bases). V gave up 5 bases and J gave up 11 bases, with 16 bases separating them. This CDR3 has 14 amino acids. Germline V CDR1 and CDR2: SEHNR, FQNEAQ (reference sequence).

This chain links TRBV5-1 with TRBJ1-1; TRBD1 aligns across 7 bases. The CDR3 length is 14 residues. J gave up 3 bases and V 0 bases, and 2 bases lay outside the gene matches. The germline V gene has CDR1 SGHRS and CDR2 YFSETQ. The DNA for the CDR3 is TGCGCCAGCAGCTTGGGACAGGGCTACACTGAAGCTTTCTTT. It yields the protein CASSLGQGYTEAFF.

J is TRBJ1-4 and V is TRBV5-6, with D maybe TRBD1 (5 bases). The CDR3 is made up of 14 amino acids. Germline lookup yields CDR1 SGHDT and CDR2 YYEEEE. V was clipped by 4 bases and J by 4 bases, with 11 bases between them. This CDR3 reads CASSQGRINEKLFF. The CDR3 coding sequence is TGTGCCAGCAGCCAGGGACGGATTAATGAAAAACTGTTTTTT.

The chain uses TRBV13 and TRBJ1-6; 8 nucleotides line up with TRBD1. The CDR3 extends over 14 amino acids. Germline assignment: CDR1 PRHDT and CDR2 FYEKMQ (reference sequence). With 3 bases clipped from V and 5 bases from J, the junction kept 0 bases outside the gene matches. The CDR3 loop reads CASSLTGDNSPLHF. DNA of the CDR3: TGTGCCAGCAGCTTGACAGGGGATAATTCACCCCTCCACTTT.

As regards this clone: This specimen includes other DNA sequences encoding the same CDR3. The genes are TRBV19 and TRBJ1-5; TRBD1 matches 12 bases. Trimming took 1 base from V and 7 from J; bases not matched to a gene: 14. The CDR3 is made up of 19 amino acids. In germline, CDR1 is LNHDA, CDR2 SQIVND (reference sequence). The CDR3 region is CASSIVPGQGAFGGQPQHF. In nucleotides, the CDR3 is TGTGCCAGTAGTATAGTACCGGGACAGGGGGCTTTCGGTGGCCAGCCCCAGCATTTT.

The chain has TRBV3-1 (or the pseudogene TRBV3-2) and TRBJ2-7; D is uncertain. This CDR3 contains 12 residues. V was shortened by 1 base and J by 4 bases, with 5 bases between the two germline ends. Germline V CDR1 and CDR2: LGHDT, YNNKEL (reference sequence). The DNA of the CDR3 is TGTGCCAGCAGCCAAGCACAGTACGAGCAGTACTTC. Translated: CASSQAQYEQYF.

The chain links TRBV27 to TRBJ2-1; 7 bases are a match to TRBD2. The V and J ends lost 8 bases and 10 bases, in that order; junction bases with no gene match: 11. This CDR3 region has 13 residues. Germline values: CDR1 MNHEY, CDR2 SMNVEV (reference sequence). DNA for the CDR3: TGTGCCAGCGGCGCTAGCGGTGTGGGGGAGCAGTTCTTC. Translating gives CASGASGVGEQFF.

The genes are TRBV3-1 (or the pseudogene TRBV3-2) and TRBJ2-2; 12 bases align to TRBD2. Germline V lookup: CDR1 LGHDT, CDR2 YNNKEL (reference sequence). The V and J ends lost 4 bases and 0 bases, in that order; junction bases with no gene match: 3. This CDR3 contains 17 residues. The CDR3 loop is CASSLRTSGANTGELFF. The DNA of the CDR3 is TGTGCCAGCAGCCTCAGGACTAGCGGGGCGAACACCGGGGAGCTGTTTTTT.

The chain is built from TRBV12-2 and TRBJ2-7; the table's D call of TRBD1 was not tested on the DNA. TRBV12-2 is a documented pseudogene. The length of the CDR3 is 15 residues. This chain's CDR3 is CASRLRDRGSYEQYF. The CDR3 nucleotides read TGTGCAAGTCGCTTAAGGGACAGGGGCTCCTACGAGCAGTACTTC.